The present TCR beta chain was sequenced within a study of lung T cells in sarcoidosis with Löfgren's syndrome. General observations from the study: Löfgren's syndrome patients reportedly showed greatest TRAV12-1 and TRBV2 expansion versus controls. Shared TRAV12-1 and TRBV2 CDR3 motifs across Löfgren's syndrome patients reportedly suggested public CD4+ TCRs. TRBV2 was the preferred pairing partner of TRAV12-1, with similar CDR3s. Sarcoidosis antigen recognition was only suggested, antigen unidentified.

In regard to this clonotype: Its specificity is not known.

V was clipped by 1 base and J by 3 bases, with 14 bases between them. Germline V gene lookup returns CDR1 SGDLS and CDR2 YYNGEE. CDR3 length equals 15 residues. TCRdb redid the calling of the reads with MiXCR, one entry per CDR3 protein. Found here are 1,500 to 2,000 distinct CDR3 sequences, 28% of them singletons; the top ten hold around 8.9%. V is TRBV9 and J is TRBJ2-7, with a possible D match to TRBD1 (6 bases). This clonotype was sampled from a human donor with sarcoidosis (Löfgren's syndrome or another form), or a control subject (not recorded which). The sequencing sample was made of CD4+ T cells from bronchoalveolar lavage. The CDR3 sequence is CASSVFDGRGYEQYF. The DNA for the CDR3 is TGTGCCAGCAGCGTATTCGATGGCAGGGGCTACGAGCAGTACTTC.